The clone carrying this TCR beta chain turned up a few times. TCRdb itself ran the RT-PCR reads through MiXCR, one entry per CDR3 protein. The table records about 650,000 distinct CDR3 sequences, 14% of them present only once. The sample is drawn from a study of response to subunit inactivated influenza vaccine. Sequences were derived from PBMCs from blood, sampled about 14 days before vaccination. The sequence was obtained from a man in his fifties or sixties who received an inactivated influenza vaccine.

Here the CDR3 reads CASSRGAVIEYGYTF. As DNA, the CDR3 is TGTGCCAGCAGCCGGGGGGCAGTAATCGAATATGGCTACACCTTC. The chain joins TRBV11-2 to TRBJ1-2, with D tentatively TRBD1 (6 bases). Trimming took 5 bases from V and 5 from J, leaving 18 bases between them. Germline V lookup: CDR1 SGHAT, CDR2 FQNNGV. This CDR3 has 15 residues.